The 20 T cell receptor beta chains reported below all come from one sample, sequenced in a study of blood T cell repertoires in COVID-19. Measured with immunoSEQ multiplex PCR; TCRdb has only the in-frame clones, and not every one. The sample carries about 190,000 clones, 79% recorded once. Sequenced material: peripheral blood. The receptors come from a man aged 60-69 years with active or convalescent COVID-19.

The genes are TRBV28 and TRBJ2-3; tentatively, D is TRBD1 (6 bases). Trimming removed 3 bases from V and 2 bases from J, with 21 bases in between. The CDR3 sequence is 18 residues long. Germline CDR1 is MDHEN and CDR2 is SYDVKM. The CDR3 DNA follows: TGTGCCAGCAGTTTGGCGACAGGACTTGGGTCGATCACAGATACGCAGTATTTT. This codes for CASSLATGLGSITDTQYF.

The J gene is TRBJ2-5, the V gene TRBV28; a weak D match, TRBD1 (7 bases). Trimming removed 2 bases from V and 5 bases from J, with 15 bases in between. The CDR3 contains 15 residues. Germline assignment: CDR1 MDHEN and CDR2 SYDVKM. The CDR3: CASSLPGGGRETQYF. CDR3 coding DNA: TGTGCCAGCAGTTTACCAGGGGGTGGGAGGGAGACCCAGTACTTC.

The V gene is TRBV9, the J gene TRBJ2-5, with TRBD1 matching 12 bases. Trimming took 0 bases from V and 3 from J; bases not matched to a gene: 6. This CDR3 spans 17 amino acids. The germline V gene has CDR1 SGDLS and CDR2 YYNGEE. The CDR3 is CASSVDSGTGGEETQYF. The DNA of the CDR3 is TGTGCCAGCAGCGTAGATTCAGGGACAGGGGGCGAAGAGACCCAGTACTTC.

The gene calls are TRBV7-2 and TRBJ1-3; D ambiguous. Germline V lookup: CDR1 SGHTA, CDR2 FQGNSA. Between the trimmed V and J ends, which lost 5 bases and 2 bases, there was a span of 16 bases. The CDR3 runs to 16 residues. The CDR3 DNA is TGTGCCAGCAGCCCGAGACCGGGTTTCCCTGGAAACACCATATATTTT. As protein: CASSPRPGFPGNTIYF.

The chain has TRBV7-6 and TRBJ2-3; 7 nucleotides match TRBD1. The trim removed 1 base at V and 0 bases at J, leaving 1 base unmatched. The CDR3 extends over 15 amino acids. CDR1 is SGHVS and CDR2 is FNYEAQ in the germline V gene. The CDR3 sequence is CASSLEGASTDTQYF. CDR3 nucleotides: TGTGCCAGCAGCTTAGAGGGGGCTAGCACAGATACGCAGTATTTT.

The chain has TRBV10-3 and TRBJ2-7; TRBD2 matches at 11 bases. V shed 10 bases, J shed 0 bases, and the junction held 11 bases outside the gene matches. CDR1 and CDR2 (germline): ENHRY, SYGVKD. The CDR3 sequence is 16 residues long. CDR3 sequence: CATLGTSGRSSYEQYF. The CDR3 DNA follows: TGTGCCACCCTAGGGACTAGCGGCCGGAGCTCCTACGAGCAGTACTTC.

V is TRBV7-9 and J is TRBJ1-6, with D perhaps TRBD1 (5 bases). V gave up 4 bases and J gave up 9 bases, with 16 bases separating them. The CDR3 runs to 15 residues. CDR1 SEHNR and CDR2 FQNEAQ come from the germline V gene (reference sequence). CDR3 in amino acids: CASSSKGQGSSPLHF. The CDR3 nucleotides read TGTGCCAGCAGCTCGAAGGGCCAGGGCTCTTCACCCCTCCACTTT.

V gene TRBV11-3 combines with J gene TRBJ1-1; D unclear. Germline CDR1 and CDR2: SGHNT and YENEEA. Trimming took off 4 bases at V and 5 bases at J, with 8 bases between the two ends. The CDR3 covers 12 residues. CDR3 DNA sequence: TGTGCCAGCAGCTCCGTCCCGACTGAAGCTTTCTTT. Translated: CASSSVPTEAFF.

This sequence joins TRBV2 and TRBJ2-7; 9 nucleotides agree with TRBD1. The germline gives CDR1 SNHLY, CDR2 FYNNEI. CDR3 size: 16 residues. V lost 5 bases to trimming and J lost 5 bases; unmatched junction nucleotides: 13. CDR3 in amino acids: CASSMRSGTGLDEQYF. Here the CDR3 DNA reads TGTGCCAGCAGTATGCGATCCGGGACAGGGCTTGACGAGCAGTACTTC. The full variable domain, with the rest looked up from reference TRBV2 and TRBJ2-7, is EPEVTQTPSHQVTQMGQEVILRCVPISNHLYFYWYRQILGQKVEFLVSFYNNEISEKSEIFDDQFSVERPDGSNFTLKIRSTKLEDSAMYFCASSMRSGTGLDEQYFGPGTRLTVT.

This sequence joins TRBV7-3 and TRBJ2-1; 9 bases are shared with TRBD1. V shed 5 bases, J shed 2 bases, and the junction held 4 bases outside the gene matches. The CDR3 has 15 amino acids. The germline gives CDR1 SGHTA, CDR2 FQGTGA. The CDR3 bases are TGTGCCAGCAGCCGACAGGGGGGTCCCTACAATGAGCAGTTCTTC. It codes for CASSRQGGPYNEQFF.

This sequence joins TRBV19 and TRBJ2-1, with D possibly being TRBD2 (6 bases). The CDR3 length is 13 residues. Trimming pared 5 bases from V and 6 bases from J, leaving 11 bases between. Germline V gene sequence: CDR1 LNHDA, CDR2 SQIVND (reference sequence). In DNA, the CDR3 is TGTGCCAGTAGTCTCCAGGGAGGCAATGAGCAGTTCTTC. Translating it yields CASSLQGGNEQFF.

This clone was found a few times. The CDR3 bases are TGTGCCAGCACGACAGGCCCTGGGGCCAACGTCCTGACTTTC. Translating gives CASTTGPGANVLTF. The V and J genes are TRBV11-3 and TRBJ2-6; D perhaps matches TRBD1 (6 bases). This CDR3 region has 14 residues. Trimming shortened V by 7 bases and J by 2 bases, and 9 bases separated the two germline ends. Germline V gene data show CDR1 as SGHNT and CDR2 as YENEEA.

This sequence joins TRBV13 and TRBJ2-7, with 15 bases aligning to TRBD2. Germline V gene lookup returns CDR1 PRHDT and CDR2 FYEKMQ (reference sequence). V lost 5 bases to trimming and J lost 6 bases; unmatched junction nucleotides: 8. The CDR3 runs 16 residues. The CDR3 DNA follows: TGTGCCAGCAGCAAGCCGGGACTAGCGGGAGGCGGCGAGCAGTACTTC. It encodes CASSKPGLAGGGEQYF.

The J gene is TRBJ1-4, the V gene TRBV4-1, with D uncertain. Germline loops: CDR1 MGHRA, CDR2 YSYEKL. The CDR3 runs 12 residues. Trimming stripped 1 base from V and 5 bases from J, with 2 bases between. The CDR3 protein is CASSQANEKLFF. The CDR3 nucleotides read TGCGCCAGCAGCCAAGCGAATGAAAAACTGTTTTTT.

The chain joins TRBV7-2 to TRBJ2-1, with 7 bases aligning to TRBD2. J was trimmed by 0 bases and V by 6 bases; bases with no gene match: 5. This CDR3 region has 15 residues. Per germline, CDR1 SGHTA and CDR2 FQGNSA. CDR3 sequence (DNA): TGTGCCAGCAGGGGGGGGTCAAGCTCCTACAATGAGCAGTTCTTC. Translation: CASRGGSSSYNEQFF.

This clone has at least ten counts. The CDR3 is CASMSRLGNTEAFF. DNA of the CDR3: TGTGCCAGCATGTCCCGTCTAGGAAACACTGAAGCTTTCTTT. The chain has TRBV2 and TRBJ1-1; no reliable D call. With 7 bases removed from V and 2 bases from J, the gap between germline ends came to 14 bases. CDR3 length: 14 residues. Germline V gene sequence: CDR1 SNHLY, CDR2 FYNNEI.

The CDR3 loop reads CASSRLAGVMEYEQFF. The CDR3 DNA reads as TGTGCCAGCAGCCGATTAGCGGGAGTGATGGAGTATGAGCAGTTCTTC. V is TRBV21-1 and J is TRBJ2-1; the table gives TRBD2 as D, unverified against the DNA. TRBV21-1 is shown as a pseudogene. The CDR3 is 16 amino acids.

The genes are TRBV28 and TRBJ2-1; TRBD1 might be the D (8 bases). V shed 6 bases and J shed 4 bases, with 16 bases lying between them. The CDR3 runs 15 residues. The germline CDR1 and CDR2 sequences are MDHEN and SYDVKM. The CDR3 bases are TGTGCCAGCAGGCCTGGACAGGGAGGGTACAATGAGCAGTTCTTC. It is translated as CASRPGQGGYNEQFF. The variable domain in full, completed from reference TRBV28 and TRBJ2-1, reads DVKVTQSSRYLVKRTGEKVFLECVQDMDHENMFWYRQDPGLGLRLIYFSYDVKMKEKGDIPEGYSVSREKKERFSLILESASTNQTSMYLCASRPGQGGYNEQFFGPGTRLTVL.

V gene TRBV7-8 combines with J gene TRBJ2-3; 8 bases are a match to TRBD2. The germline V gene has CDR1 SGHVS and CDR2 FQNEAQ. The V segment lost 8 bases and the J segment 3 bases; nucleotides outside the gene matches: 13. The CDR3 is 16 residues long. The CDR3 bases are TGTGCCAGCGGCGTTGCCGGGAGGGCCAATACAGATACGCAGTATTTT. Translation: CASGVAGRANTDTQYF.

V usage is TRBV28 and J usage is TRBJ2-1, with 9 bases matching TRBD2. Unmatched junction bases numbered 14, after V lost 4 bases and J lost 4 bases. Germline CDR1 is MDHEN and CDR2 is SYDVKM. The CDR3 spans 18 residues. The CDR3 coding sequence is TGTGCCAGCAGTTCCTTAGGGCCGTCTAGCGGGACTTACAATGAGCAGTTCTTC. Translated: CASSSLGPSSGTYNEQFF.